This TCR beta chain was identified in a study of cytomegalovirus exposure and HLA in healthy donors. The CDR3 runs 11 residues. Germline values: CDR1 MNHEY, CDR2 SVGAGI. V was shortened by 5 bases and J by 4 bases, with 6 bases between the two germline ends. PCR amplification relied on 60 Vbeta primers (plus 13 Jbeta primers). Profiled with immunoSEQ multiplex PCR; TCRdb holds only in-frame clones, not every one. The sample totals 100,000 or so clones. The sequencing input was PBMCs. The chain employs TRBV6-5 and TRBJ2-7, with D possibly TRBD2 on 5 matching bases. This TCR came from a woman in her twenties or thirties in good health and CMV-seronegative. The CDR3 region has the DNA TGTGCCAGCAGTACTAGTTACGAGCAGTACTTC. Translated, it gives CASSTSYEQYF.